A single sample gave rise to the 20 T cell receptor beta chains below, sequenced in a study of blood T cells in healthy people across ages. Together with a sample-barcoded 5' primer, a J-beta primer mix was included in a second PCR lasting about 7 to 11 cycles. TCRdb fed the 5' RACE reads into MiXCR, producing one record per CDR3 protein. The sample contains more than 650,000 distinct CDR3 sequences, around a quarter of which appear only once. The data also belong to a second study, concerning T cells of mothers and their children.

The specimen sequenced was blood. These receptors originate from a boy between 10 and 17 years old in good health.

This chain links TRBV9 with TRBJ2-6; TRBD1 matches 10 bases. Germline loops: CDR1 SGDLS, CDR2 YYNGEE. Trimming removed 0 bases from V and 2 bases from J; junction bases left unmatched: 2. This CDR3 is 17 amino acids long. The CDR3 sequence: CASSVGDRGAGANVLTF. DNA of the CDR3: TGTGCCAGCAGCGTAGGGGACAGGGGTGCTGGGGCCAACGTCCTGACTTTC.

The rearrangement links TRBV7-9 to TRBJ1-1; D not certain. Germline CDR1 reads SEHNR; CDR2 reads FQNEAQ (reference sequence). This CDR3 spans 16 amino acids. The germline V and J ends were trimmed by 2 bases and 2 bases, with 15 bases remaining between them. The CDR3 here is CASSLLVSSPNTEAFF. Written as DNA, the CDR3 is TGTGCCAGCAGCTTATTAGTGAGCAGCCCCAACACTGAAGCTTTCTTT.

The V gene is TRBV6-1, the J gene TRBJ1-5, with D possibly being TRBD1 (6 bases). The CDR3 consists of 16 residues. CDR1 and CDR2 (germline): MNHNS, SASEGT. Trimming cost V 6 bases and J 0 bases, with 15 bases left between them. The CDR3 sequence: CASRPGGWYSNQPQHF. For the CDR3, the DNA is TGTGCCAGCAGACCCGGGGGCTGGTATAGCAATCAGCCCCAGCATTTT.

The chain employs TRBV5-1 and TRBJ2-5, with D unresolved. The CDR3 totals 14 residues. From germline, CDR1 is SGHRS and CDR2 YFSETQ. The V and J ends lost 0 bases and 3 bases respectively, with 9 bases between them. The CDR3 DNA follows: TGCGCCAGCAGCTTGGAAGGGTGGGAAGAGACCCAGTACTTC. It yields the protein CASSLEGWEETQYF.

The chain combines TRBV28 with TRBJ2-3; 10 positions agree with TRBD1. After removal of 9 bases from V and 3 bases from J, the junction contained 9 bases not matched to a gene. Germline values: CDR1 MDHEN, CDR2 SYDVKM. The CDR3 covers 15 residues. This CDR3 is CASSRDRGKTDTQYF. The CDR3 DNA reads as TGTGCCAGTTCGAGGGACAGGGGAAAGACAGATACGCAGTATTTT.

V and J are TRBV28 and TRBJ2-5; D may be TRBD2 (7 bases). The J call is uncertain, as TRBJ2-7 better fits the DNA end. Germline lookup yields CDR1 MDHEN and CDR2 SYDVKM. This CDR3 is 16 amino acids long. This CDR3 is CASRRGGGIGSYEQYF. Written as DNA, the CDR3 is TGTGCCAGCAGGAGGGGAGGGGGTATCGGCTCCTACGAGCAGTACTTC.

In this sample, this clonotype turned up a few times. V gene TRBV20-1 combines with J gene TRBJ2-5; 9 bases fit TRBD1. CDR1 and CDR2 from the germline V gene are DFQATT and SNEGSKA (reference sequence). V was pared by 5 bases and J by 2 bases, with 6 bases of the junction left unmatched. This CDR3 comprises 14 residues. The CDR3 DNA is TGCAGTGCTCGGACAGGGGAGTATCAAGAGACCCAGTACTTC. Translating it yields CSARTGEYQETQYF.

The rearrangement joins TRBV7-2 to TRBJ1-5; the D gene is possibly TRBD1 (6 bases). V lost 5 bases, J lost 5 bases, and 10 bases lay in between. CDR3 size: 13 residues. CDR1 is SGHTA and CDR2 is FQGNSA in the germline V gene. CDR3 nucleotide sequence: TGTGCCAGCAGCCTCTACAGGGATCAGCCCCAGCATTTT. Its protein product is CASSLYRDQPQHF.

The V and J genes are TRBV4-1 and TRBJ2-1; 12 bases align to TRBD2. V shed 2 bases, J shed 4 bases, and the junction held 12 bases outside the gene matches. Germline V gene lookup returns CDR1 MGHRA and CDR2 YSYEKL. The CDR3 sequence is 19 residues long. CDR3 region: CASSQSEGRTSGIYNEQFF. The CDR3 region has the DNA TGCGCCAGCAGCCAAAGCGAGGGCCGGACTAGCGGGATATACAATGAGCAGTTCTTC.

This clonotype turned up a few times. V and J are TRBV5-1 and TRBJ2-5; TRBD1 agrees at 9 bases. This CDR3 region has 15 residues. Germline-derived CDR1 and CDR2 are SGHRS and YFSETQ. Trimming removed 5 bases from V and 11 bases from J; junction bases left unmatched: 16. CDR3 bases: TGCGCCAGCAGTTTCGACAGGGGGGCGCGAGGAGAGCAGTACTTC. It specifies CASSFDRGARGEQYF.

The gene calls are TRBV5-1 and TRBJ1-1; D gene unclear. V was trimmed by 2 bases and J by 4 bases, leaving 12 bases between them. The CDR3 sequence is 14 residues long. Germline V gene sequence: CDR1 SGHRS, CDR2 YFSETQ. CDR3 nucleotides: TGCGCCAGCAGCTTCGGGGTGGGGAGCACTGAAGCTTTCTTT. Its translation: CASSFGVGSTEAFF.

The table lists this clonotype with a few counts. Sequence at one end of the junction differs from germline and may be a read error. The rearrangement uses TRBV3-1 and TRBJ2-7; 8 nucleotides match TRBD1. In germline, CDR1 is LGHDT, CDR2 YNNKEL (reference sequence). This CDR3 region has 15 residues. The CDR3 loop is CASSPSDRATNEQHF. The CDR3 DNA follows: TGTGCCAGCAGCCCGTCGGACAGGGCCACCAACGAGCAGCACTTC.

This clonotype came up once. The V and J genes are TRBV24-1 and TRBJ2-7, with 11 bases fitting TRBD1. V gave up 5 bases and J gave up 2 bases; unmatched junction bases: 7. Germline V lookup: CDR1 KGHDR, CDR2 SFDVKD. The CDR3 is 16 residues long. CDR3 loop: CATSAGDRGKTYEQYF. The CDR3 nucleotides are TGTGCCACCAGTGCTGGGGACAGGGGGAAGACCTACGAGCAGTACTTC.

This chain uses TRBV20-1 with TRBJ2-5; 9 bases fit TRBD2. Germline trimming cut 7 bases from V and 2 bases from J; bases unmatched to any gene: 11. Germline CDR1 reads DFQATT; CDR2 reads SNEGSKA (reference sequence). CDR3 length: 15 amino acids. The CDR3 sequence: CSGNKGGGEQETQYF. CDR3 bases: TGCAGTGGGAACAAAGGCGGGGGGGAGCAAGAGACCCAGTACTTC.

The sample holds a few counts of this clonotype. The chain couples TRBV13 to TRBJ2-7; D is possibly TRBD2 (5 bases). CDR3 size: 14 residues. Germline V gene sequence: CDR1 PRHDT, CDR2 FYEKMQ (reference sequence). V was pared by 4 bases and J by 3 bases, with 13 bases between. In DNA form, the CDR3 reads TGTGCCAGCAGCTCAATGGACGGAGGCTACGAGCAGTACTTC. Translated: CASSSMDGGYEQYF.

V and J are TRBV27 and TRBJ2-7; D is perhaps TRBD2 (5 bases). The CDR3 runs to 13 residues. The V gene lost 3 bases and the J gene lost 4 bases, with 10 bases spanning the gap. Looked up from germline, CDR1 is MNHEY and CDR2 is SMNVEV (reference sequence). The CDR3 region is CASSLNQRYEQYF. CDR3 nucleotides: TGTGCCAGCAGTTTGAATCAGCGGTACGAGCAGTACTTC.

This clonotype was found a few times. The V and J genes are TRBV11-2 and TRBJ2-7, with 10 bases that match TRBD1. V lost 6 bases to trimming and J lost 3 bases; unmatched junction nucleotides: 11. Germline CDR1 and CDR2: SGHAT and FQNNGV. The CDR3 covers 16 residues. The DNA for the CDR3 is TGTGCCAGCAGACCTTTCGACAGGGGGCAGCGCTACGAGCAGTACTTC. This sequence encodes CASRPFDRGQRYEQYF. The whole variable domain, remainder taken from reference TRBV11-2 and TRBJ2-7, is EAGVAQSPRYKIIEKRQSVAFWCNPISGHATLYWYQQILGQGPKLLIQFQNNGVVDDSQLPKDRFSAERLKGVDSTLKIQPAKLEDSAVYLCASRPFDRGQRYEQYFGPGTRLTVT.

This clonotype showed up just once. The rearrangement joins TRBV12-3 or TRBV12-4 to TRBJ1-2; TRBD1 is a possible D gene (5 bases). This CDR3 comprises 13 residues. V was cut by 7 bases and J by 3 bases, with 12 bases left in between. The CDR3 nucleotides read TGTGCCAGCAATCTAGACAGCCACTATGGCTACACCTTC. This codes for CASNLDSHYGYTF.

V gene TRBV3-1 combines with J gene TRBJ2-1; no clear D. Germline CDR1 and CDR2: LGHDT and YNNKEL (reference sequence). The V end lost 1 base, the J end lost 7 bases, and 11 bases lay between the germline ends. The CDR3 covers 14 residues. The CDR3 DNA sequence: TGTGCCAGCAGCCAAGGTGGTCTTAGAAATGAGCAGTTCTTC. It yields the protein CASSQGGLRNEQFF.

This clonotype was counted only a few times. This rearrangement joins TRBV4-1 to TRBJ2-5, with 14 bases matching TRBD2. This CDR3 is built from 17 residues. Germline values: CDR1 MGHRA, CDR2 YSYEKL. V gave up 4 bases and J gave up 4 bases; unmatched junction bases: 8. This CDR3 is CASSPGTSGGRRETQYF. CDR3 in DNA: TGCGCCAGCAGCCCGGGGACTAGCGGGGGACGAAGAGAGACCCAGTACTTC.